These 18 T cell receptor beta chains were all obtained from the same sample, sequenced in a study of T cell responses to AZD1222 COVID-19 vaccine. The repertoire was sequenced with immunoSEQ multiplex PCR; TCRdb's copy has only in-frame clones and lacks some. The sample has almost 70,000 clones; 70% to 90% are singletons. The input for sequencing was peripheral blood, taken 28 days after the second AZD1222 dose. The receptors were gathered from an adult who received the AZD1222 COVID-19 vaccine.

The chain employs TRBV27 and TRBJ2-3; D ambiguous. The CDR3 contains 13 residues. Trimming stripped 6 bases from V and 2 bases from J, with 9 bases between. CDR1 MNHEY and CDR2 SMNVEV come from the germline V gene (reference sequence). In DNA, the CDR3 is TGTGCCAGCAGGCAATCCTCCACAGATACGCAGTATTTT. It is translated as CASRQSSTDTQYF.

The chain is built from TRBV5-1 and TRBJ1-2, with a possible D match to TRBD1 (6 bases). CDR1 and CDR2 from the germline V gene are SGHRS and YFSETQ. The ends were cut back, 0 bases at V and 6 bases at J, with 18 bases in the middle. The CDR3 runs to 16 residues. DNA for the CDR3: TGCGCCAGCAGCTTGGGTACAGGGAGGAGTTTTCATGGCTACACCTTC. Translation gives CASSLGTGRSFHGYTF.

The rearrangement joins TRBV11-3 to TRBJ2-3, with 16 bases aligning to TRBD2. There are 18 residues in the CDR3. Trimming at V came to 5 bases and at J to 0 bases, leaving 5 bases not matched to a gene. Germline V CDR1 and CDR2: SGHNT, YENEEA. CDR3 sequence: CASSLTGLAGGSTDTQYF. CDR3 sequence (DNA): TGTGCCAGCAGCCTGACGGGACTAGCGGGGGGGAGCACAGATACGCAGTATTTT.

This chain links TRBV11-1 with TRBJ2-7, with a tentative D call TRBD1 (6 bases). With 6 bases removed from V and 2 bases from J, the gap between germline ends came to 17 bases. There are 15 residues in the CDR3. CDR1 SGHAT and CDR2 FQDESV come from the germline V gene (reference sequence). The CDR3 region has the DNA TGTGCCAGCAGTGGTATGGCAGGGACACCCTACGAGCAGTACTTC. Protein sequence: CASSGMAGTPYEQYF.

The rearrangement links TRBV5-4 to TRBJ1-2, with D tentatively TRBD1 (5 bases). Germline V gives CDR1 SGHNT, CDR2 YYREEE (reference sequence). Trimming pared 0 bases from V and 8 bases from J, leaving 11 bases between. This CDR3 spans 13 amino acids. CDR3 amino acids: CASSLVGVEGYTF. The CDR3 region has the DNA TGTGCCAGCAGCTTGGTGGGGGTAGAAGGCTACACCTTC.

The V gene is TRBV5-1, the J gene TRBJ2-1, with 9 bases identical to TRBD1. Germline CDR1 is SGHRS and CDR2 is YFSETQ. The CDR3 length is 16 residues. J lost 3 bases, V lost 4 bases, and 8 bases had no gene match. The DNA for the CDR3 is TGCGCCAGCAGCGCAGTTACAGGGGGCTTCTACAATGAGCAGTTCTTC. Its translation: CASSAVTGGFYNEQFF.

The chain uses TRBV27 and TRBJ1-2, with 10 bases that match TRBD1. The V gene end was trimmed by 3 bases and the J gene end by 11 bases; junction bases not matched to a gene: 6. CDR3 size: 13 residues. Germline V gene sequence: CDR1 MNHEY, CDR2 SMNVEV (reference sequence). The CDR3 here is CASSLDRGESYTF. The CDR3 DNA reads TGTGCCAGCAGTTTGGACAGGGGGGAGAGTTACACCTTC.

The chain recombines TRBV19 with TRBJ1-2, with 7 positions matching TRBD1. V lost 4 bases, J lost 2 bases, and 13 bases stayed unmatched. The CDR3 covers 17 residues. Germline V gives CDR1 LNHDA, CDR2 SQIVND (reference sequence). As DNA, the CDR3 is TGTGCCAGTAGTACCAATTTCCTGACAGGGAAGAACTATGGCTACACCTTC. The encoded protein is CASSTNFLTGKNYGYTF.

The V and J genes are TRBV29-1 and TRBJ1-6; no clear D gene. There are 15 residues in the CDR3. The ends were cut back, 6 bases at V and 7 bases at J, with 19 bases in the middle. CDR1 is SQVTM, CDR2 ANQGSEA, per germline. The CDR3 spells CSVLGWLERNSPLHF. DNA of the CDR3: TGCAGCGTGCTAGGGTGGTTGGAAAGGAATTCACCCCTCCACTTT.

V gene TRBV5-1 combines with J gene TRBJ1-5, with D hard to call. The CDR3 is 15 amino acids. Per germline, CDR1 SGHRS and CDR2 YFSETQ. The ends were cut back, 0 bases at V and 4 bases at J, with 11 bases in the middle. The CDR3 loop is CASSLAGLKNQPQHF. The CDR3 DNA follows: TGCGCCAGCAGCTTGGCGGGGTTGAAAAATCAGCCCCAGCATTTT.

This chain connects TRBV15 to TRBJ1-4, with D unresolved. CDR1 and CDR2 from the germline V gene are LNHNV and YYDKDF (reference sequence). This CDR3 comprises 15 residues. Trimming stripped 0 bases from V and 14 bases from J, with 19 bases between. The CDR3 loop is CATSREVLGNSGLFF. The CDR3 region has the DNA TGTGCCACCAGCAGAGAAGTATTAGGCAACTCGGGGCTGTTTTTT.

The chain recombines TRBV15 with TRBJ2-1; tentative D call: TRBD2 (5 bases). The V gene's germline CDR1 is LNHNV and CDR2 YYDKDF (reference sequence). The CDR3 sequence is 15 residues long. The ends were cut back, 4 bases at V and 3 bases at J, with 13 bases in the middle. CDR3 sequence: CATSKVDSLYNEQFF. The CDR3 bases are TGTGCCACCAGCAAGGTGGACTCCCTCTACAATGAGCAGTTCTTC.

This rearrangement joins TRBV20-1 to TRBJ2-3; D gene ambiguous. This CDR3 comprises 15 residues. V lost 3 bases and J 2 bases, leaving 15 bases between the germline ends. Germline lookup yields CDR1 DFQATT and CDR2 SNEGSKA (reference sequence). The CDR3 sequence is CSASRVLSNTDTQYF. The CDR3 DNA reads as TGCAGTGCTAGTAGGGTCTTGTCGAACACAGATACGCAGTATTTT.

CDR3 DNA: TGTGCCAGCAGCCAACAGGAGACCCAGTACTTC. The encoded protein is CASSQQETQYF. The V gene is TRBV16, the J gene TRBJ2-5; D unresolved. Trimming took 2 bases from V and 5 from J, leaving 3 bases between them. The CDR3 covers 11 residues. The germline gives CDR1 KGHSY, CDR2 FQNENV.

A single count supports this clone. The V gene is TRBV2, the J gene TRBJ1-6; D is unclear. Looked up from germline, CDR1 is SNHLY and CDR2 is FYNNEI. Trimming cost V 2 bases and J 8 bases, with 13 bases left between them. The CDR3 is 15 amino acids. CDR3 loop: CASSERSQDYSPLHF. The CDR3 nucleotides are TGTGCCAGCAGTGAACGGAGTCAGGATTATTCACCCCTCCACTTT.

This CDR3 reads CASSQLDRAKLFF. CDR3 nucleotides: TGCGCCAGCAGCCAACTAGACAGGGCGAAACTGTTTTTT. The rearrangement joins TRBV4-1 to TRBJ1-4; 7 bases fit TRBD1. The CDR3 runs 13 residues. Losses at the gene ends were 2 bases for V and 11 bases for J; bases not matched to a gene: 5. CDR1 is MGHRA and CDR2 is YSYEKL in the germline V gene.

The chain has TRBV5-1 and TRBJ2-5; no definite D call. The CDR3 extends over 16 amino acids. Germline V CDR1 and CDR2: SGHRS, YFSETQ. V dropped 2 bases and J dropped 1 base, with 15 bases sitting between them. Written as DNA, the CDR3 is TGCGCCAGCAGCTTTCCAACGATTGGGATCCAAGAGACCCAGTACTTC. Translating gives CASSFPTIGIQETQYF.

The chain uses TRBV14 and TRBJ2-1, with D uncertain. The length of the CDR3 is 11 residues. V lost 3 bases, J lost 6 bases, and 3 bases lay in between. CDR1 and CDR2 (germline): SGHDN, FVKESK. The CDR3 nucleotides are TGTGCCAGCAGCCACTCCAATGAGCAGTTCTTC. Protein sequence: CASSHSNEQFF.